Here is one T cell receptor (beta chain) with its context. These data are taken from a study of blood T cell repertoires in COVID-19. Looking at the study overall: T cells, B-cell-depleted T cells, or PBMCs provided the cDNA or gDNA that served as material.

TCRdb keeps only in-frame clones here, not all; method: immunoSEQ multiplex PCR. The data contain approximately 200,000 clones, roughly nine tenths of them singletons. The CDR3 totals 14 residues. V lost 6 bases, J lost 4 bases, and 4 bases stayed unmatched. CDR1 and CDR2 from the germline V gene are SNHLY and FYNNEI. This rearrangement joins TRBV2 to TRBJ1-1; TRBD1 matches at 11 bases. Sequenced sample: peripheral blood. The clonotype comes from a woman younger than 45 with active or convalescent COVID-19. The CDR3 loop reads CASSLGQGATEAFF. The CDR3 DNA is TGTGCCAGCAGCCTAGGACAGGGGGCCACTGAAGCTTTCTTT.